A selection of T cell receptor beta chains follows, all from one sample in a study of vaccination effects on CD4 cells after COVID-19. What these receptors recognize is not known. Generated by immunoSEQ multiplex PCR, the TCRdb table keeps only in-frame clones and is missing some. The table has more than 20,000 clones, about 74% seen once; the top ten hold less than 3.5%. This material consisted of CD4+ T cells from PBMCs cultured with SARS-CoV-2 spike peptides, taken before COVID-19 vaccination. These receptors came from a human donor who received a COVID-19 vaccine. Both conserved end residues are part of each CDR3. D genes are given only for firm matches. Size tells how often a clone was seen (once, few, many) or the class of an expanded clone, and some rows leave it out.

V gene,D gene,J gene,clone size,CDR3 length,CDR3 protein,CDR3 DNA
TRBV5-6,TRBD2,TRBJ2-2,-,17,CASSLVLAGTLTGELFF,TGTGCCAGCAGCTTGGTGCTAGCGGGCACTTTAACCGGGGAGCTGTTTTTT
TRBV6-5,-,TRBJ2-3,-,14,CASSLLTRTDTQYF,TGTGCCAGCAGTTTGTTGACGCGCACAGATACGCAGTATTTT
TRBV5-6,TRBD2,TRBJ2-1,once,16,CASSPRGGLRYNEQFF,TGTGCCAGCAGCCCACGGGGGGGTCTGCGGTACAATGAGCAGTTCTTC
TRBV2,-,TRBJ1-5,-,14,CASTNGAGYQPQHF,TGTGCCAGCACGAATGGAGCAGGCTATCAGCCCCAGCATTTT
TRBV5-4,TRBD2,TRBJ2-5,-,19,CASSLGISGGAGHQETQYF,TGTGCCAGCAGCTTGGGGATTAGCGGGGGGGCTGGACACCAAGAGACCCAGTACTTC
TRBV30,-,TRBJ2-5,-,12,CAWSLGIETQYF,TGTGCCTGGAGTTTGGGGATAGAGACCCAGTACTTC
TRBV4-1,-,TRBJ1-2,-,15,CASSLGGGSNYGYTF,TGCGCCAGCAGCCTTGGAGGGGGATCAAACTATGGCTACACCTTC
TRBV5-4,TRBD1,TRBJ2-5,once,13,CASSTTGMVTQYF,TGTGCCAGCAGTACGACAGGGATGGTGACCCAGTACTTC
TRBV10-3,-,TRBJ1-1,-,15,CAIRDITGRATEAFF,TGTGCCATCAGGGATATAACAGGGCGAGCCACTGAAGCTTTCTTT
TRBV7-9,-,TRBJ1-1,few,13,CASSKQGNTEAFF,TGTGCCAGCAGCAAACAGGGTAACACTGAAGCTTTCTTT